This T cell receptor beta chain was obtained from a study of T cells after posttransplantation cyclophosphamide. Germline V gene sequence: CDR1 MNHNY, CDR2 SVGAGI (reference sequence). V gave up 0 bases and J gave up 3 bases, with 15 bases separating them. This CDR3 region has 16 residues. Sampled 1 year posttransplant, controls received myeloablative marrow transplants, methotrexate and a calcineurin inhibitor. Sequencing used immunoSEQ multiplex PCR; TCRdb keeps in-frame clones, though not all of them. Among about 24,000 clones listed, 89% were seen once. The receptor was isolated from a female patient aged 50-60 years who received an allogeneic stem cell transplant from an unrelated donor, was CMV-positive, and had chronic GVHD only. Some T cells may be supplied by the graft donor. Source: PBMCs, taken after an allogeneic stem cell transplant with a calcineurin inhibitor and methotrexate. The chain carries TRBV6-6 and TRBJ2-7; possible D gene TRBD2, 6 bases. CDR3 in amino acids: CASSYSQDYSNYEQYF. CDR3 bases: TGTGCCAGCAGTTACTCACAGGACTATTCCAACTACGAGCAGTACTTC.